This passage covers 31 T cell receptor beta chains from one sample sequenced in a study of cytotoxic CD8 clonotypes in ibrutinib-treated CLL (dated by TCRdb to the early 2020s). Receptor amplification or capture employed the immunoSEQ multiplex PCR assay. TCRdb stores this immuneACCESS table with in-frame sequences only. Part of the clones is absent; in the studies checked, under half of the shortfall reflects unresolved V genes, and no reason is known for the rest. Here the sample has about 68,000 clones; around 68% occur a single time. Approximately 6% of the sample comes from the top ten. The sample's time point label, in plain terms: approximately eleven months on ibrutinib. Here the sequenced sample was PBMCs, taken after 12 months of ibrutinib treatment. The receptor set was obtained from a human donor with chronic lymphocytic leukemia.

The rearrangement links TRBV14 to TRBJ2-1, with D perhaps TRBD1 or TRBD2 (5 bases each). Germline V gives CDR1 SGHDN, CDR2 FVKESK. V lost 6 bases to trimming and J lost 4 bases, with 10 bases between them. This CDR3 region has 13 residues. CDR3 coding DNA: TGTGCCAGCAGTACGGGACCTTACAATGAGCAGTTCTTC. It translates to CASSTGPYNEQFF. The complete variable domain, with remaining parts taken from reference TRBV14 and TRBJ2-1, reads EAGVTQFPSHSVIEKGQTVTLRCDPISGHDNLYWYRRVMGKEIKFLLHFVKESKQDESGMPNNRFLAERTGGTYSTLKVQPAELEDSGVYFCASSTGPYNEQFFGPGTRLTVL.

The CDR3 nucleotides read TGCGCCAGCAGCTTGGTGGGGGATGGCAATCAGCCCCAGCATTTT. Translation gives CASSLVGDGNQPQHF. This sequence joins TRBV5-1 and TRBJ1-5; D is perhaps TRBD1 (5 bases). This CDR3 has 15 amino acids. V shed 0 bases and J shed 2 bases, with 9 bases lying between them. The V gene's germline CDR1 is SGHRS and CDR2 YFSETQ.

This clone was found a few times. The chain joins TRBV28 to TRBJ2-7, with 8 bases lining up with TRBD2. Germline V gene sequence: CDR1 MDHEN, CDR2 SYDVKM. Germline trimming cut 8 bases from V and 3 bases from J; bases unmatched to any gene: 9. CDR3 length: 14 residues. CDR3 protein: CASGTLAGNYEQYF. In DNA, the CDR3 is TGTGCCAGCGGAACTTTAGCGGGGAACTACGAGCAGTACTTC.

The chain carries TRBV2 and TRBJ1-4; D is ambiguous. The CDR3 contains 14 residues. The V end lost 6 bases, the J end lost 0 bases, and 8 bases lay between the germline ends. Germline V gene lookup returns CDR1 SNHLY and CDR2 FYNNEI. CDR3 sequence reads: CASRTQPTNEKLFF. The DNA for the CDR3 is TGTGCCAGCAGGACACAGCCAACTAATGAAAAACTGTTTTTT. Filled out from reference TRBV2 and TRBJ1-4, the complete variable domain reads EPEVTQTPSHQVTQMGQEVILRCVPISNHLYFYWYRQILGQKVEFLVSFYNNEISEKSEIFDDQFSVERPDGSNFTLKIRSTKLEDSAMYFCASRTQPTNEKLFFGSGTQLSVL.

The CDR3 loop is CASSYGQNYGYTF. CDR3 nucleotide sequence: TGCGCCAGCAGCTACGGACAGAACTATGGCTACACCTTC. The V and J genes are TRBV4-3 and TRBJ1-2; D may be TRBD1 (6 bases). V was pared by 5 bases and J by 2 bases, with 9 bases between. Per the germline V gene, CDR1 is LGHNA and CDR2 is YSLEER. CDR3 length equals 13 residues.

This clone was picked up a small number of times. The chain uses TRBV19 and TRBJ2-5; TRBD1 might be the D (5 bases). This CDR3 spans 16 amino acids. The germline CDR1 and CDR2 sequences are LNHDA and SQIVND (reference sequence). Between the trimmed V and J ends, which lost 3 bases and 5 bases, there was a span of 19 bases. The CDR3 region has the DNA TGTGCCAGTAGTATCTCCGCAGGGAACGATTGGGAGACCCAGTACTTC. Translation gives CASSISAGNDWETQYF.

This clone was observed a single time. The chain has TRBV6-5 and TRBJ2-5; D gene uncertain. The CDR3 runs 13 residues. Between the trimmed V and J ends, which lost 6 bases and 9 bases, there was a span of 17 bases. In germline, CDR1 is MNHEY, CDR2 SVGAGI. The CDR3 sequence is CASSLSRNAAQYF. The CDR3 nucleotides are TGTGCCAGCAGCCTTAGTCGGAACGCAGCCCAGTACTTC.

This clone was detected a few times. The chain joins TRBV5-1 to TRBJ2-7; D gene ambiguous. Trimming left V 2 bases short and J 5 bases short, with 17 bases between. Germline V gives CDR1 SGHRS, CDR2 YFSETQ. CDR3 length equals 15 residues. CDR3 nucleotides: TGCGCCAGCAGCTTCCTCCTAGGACGTGGGAACGAGCAGTACTTC. It yields the protein CASSFLLGRGNEQYF.

The chain recombines TRBV10-3 with TRBJ2-1; TRBD2 agrees at 9 bases. There are 16 residues in the CDR3. The ends lost 0 bases at V and 8 bases at J; junction bases unmatched: 8. Germline V lookup: CDR1 ENHRY, CDR2 SYGVKD. For the CDR3, the DNA is TGTGCCATCAGTGAGTCGTTGCTAGCGGGGTTCGATGAGCAGTTCTTC. This sequence encodes CAISESLLAGFDEQFF.

This clone was seen only a few times. This chain links TRBV5-1 with TRBJ2-6; no clear D gene. The CDR3 has 15 residues. V dropped 0 bases and J dropped 1 base, with 5 bases sitting between them. CDR1 is SGHRS, CDR2 YFSETQ, per germline. In nucleotides, the CDR3 is TGCGCCAGCAGCTTGGAGGGATCTGGGGCCAACGTCCTGACTTTC. It codes for CASSLEGSGANVLTF.

J is TRBJ2-7 and V is TRBV10-1, with 12 bases aligning to TRBD1. The germline V gene encodes CDR1 WNHNN and CDR2 SYGVQD (reference sequence). This CDR3 is 14 amino acids long. The V and J ends lost 6 bases and 7 bases, in that order; junction bases with no gene match: 7. The CDR3 coding sequence is TGCGCCAGCAGCTTACCGGGACAGGGGGCTGAGCAGTACTTC. Protein: CASSLPGQGAEQYF.

V and J are TRBV7-8 and TRBJ1-2; TRBD1 matches at 7 bases. This CDR3 has 17 amino acids. Trimming took 1 base from V and 7 from J; bases not matched to a gene: 15. Germline loops: CDR1 SGHVS, CDR2 FQNEAQ. The CDR3 loop reads CASSLVRGSGGPGGYTF. The CDR3 DNA reads as TGTGCCAGCAGCTTAGTCCGGGGGTCAGGGGGACCGGGTGGCTACACCTTC. Complete variable domain (other parts from reference TRBV7-8 and TRBJ1-2): GAGVSQSPRYKVAKRGQDVALRCDPISGHVSLFWYQQALGQGPEFLTYFQNEAQLDKSGLPSDRFFAERPEGSVSTLKIQRTQQEDSAVYLCASSLVRGSGGPGGYTFGSGTRLTVV.

V gene TRBV9 combines with J gene TRBJ1-6; the D is unclear. The CDR3 totals 12 residues. Germline CDR1 SGDLS, CDR2 YYNGEE. V was clipped by 3 bases and J by 10 bases, with 8 bases between them. The CDR3: CASSGAKSPLHF. CDR3 in DNA: TGTGCCAGCAGCGGCGCGAAGTCACCCCTCCACTTT.

The rearrangement uses TRBV15 and TRBJ1-1; weak D call: TRBD1 (5 bases). There are 14 residues in the CDR3. Germline assignment: CDR1 LNHNV and CDR2 YYDKDF (reference sequence). The V end lost 1 base, the J end lost 1 base, and 7 bases lay between the germline ends. For the CDR3, the DNA is TGTGCCACCAGCAGAGTTACAGGGAACACTGAAGCTTTCTTT. As protein: CATSRVTGNTEAFF.

This chain links TRBV7-2 with TRBJ1-2; 7 nucleotides align to TRBD1. Germline CDR1 and CDR2: SGHTA and FQGNSA. With 5 bases clipped from V and 7 bases from J, the junction kept 7 bases outside the gene matches. This CDR3 region has 13 residues. Written as DNA, the CDR3 is TGTGCCAGCAGCCCAGACAGGGTGGGTGGCTACACCTTC. This gives the protein CASSPDRVGGYTF.

The chain links TRBV18 to TRBJ2-7, with 9 bases that match TRBD2. Germline V gene data show CDR1 as KGHSH and CDR2 as LQKENI. The CDR3 is 16 amino acids. V dropped 1 base and J dropped 0; count of bases not matched to a gene: 4. In nucleotides, the CDR3 is TGTGCCAGCTCACCACGAGTTAGCGGGGGCTCCTACGAGCAGTACTTC. This codes for CASSPRVSGGSYEQYF. Full variable domain (outside the CDR3, taken from reference TRBV18 and TRBJ2-7): NAGVMQNPRHLVRRRGQEARLRCSPMKGHSHVYWYRQLPEEGLKFMVYLQKENIIDESGMPKERFSAEFPKEGPSILRIQQVVRGDSAAYFCASSPRVSGGSYEQYFGPGTRLTVT.

The CDR3 DNA is TGTGCCAGCAGCTCTGAGCCCAATGCACCCCTCCACTTT. Translation: CASSSEPNAPLHF. The chain employs TRBV9 and TRBJ1-6; D gene uncertain. The CDR3 spans 13 residues. The germline gives CDR1 SGDLS, CDR2 YYNGEE. V lost 4 bases and J 11 bases, leaving 13 bases between the germline ends.

This chain links TRBV5-1 with TRBJ2-3, with D perhaps TRBD1 or TRBD2 (6 bases each). The CDR3 is made up of 15 amino acids. V gave up 0 bases and J gave up 5 bases, with 13 bases separating them. Germline V gene data show CDR1 as SGHRS and CDR2 as YFSETQ. Written as DNA, the CDR3 is TGCGCCAGCAGCTTGGAGGGGGGAATCGGAGATACGCAGTATTTT. Amino acid sequence: CASSLEGGIGDTQYF.

The J gene is TRBJ1-3, the V gene TRBV7-2, with 7 bases matching TRBD1. V lost 5 bases to trimming and J lost 2 bases; unmatched junction nucleotides: 6. The germline CDR1 and CDR2 sequences are SGHTA and FQGNSA. The CDR3 sequence is 15 residues long. CDR3 DNA: TGTGCCAGCAGCCAAACCGGGACAGCTGGAAACACCATATATTTT. It is translated as CASSQTGTAGNTIYF.

V usage is TRBV4-1 and J usage is TRBJ2-5; no clear D. From germline, CDR1 is MGHRA and CDR2 YSYEKL. The CDR3 contains 13 residues. With 8 bases removed from V and 4 bases from J, the gap between germline ends came to 14 bases. The CDR3 reads CASSPGVRETQYF. The CDR3 region has the DNA TGCGCCAGCTCACCAGGAGTAAGAGAGACCCAGTACTTC.

Only a few counts were recorded for this clone. This rearrangement joins TRBV2 to TRBJ1-1; D call uncertain. The CDR3 spans 13 residues. V dropped 2 bases and J dropped 5 bases, with 9 bases sitting between them. Germline CDR1 reads SNHLY; CDR2 reads FYNNEI. CDR3: CASSENLGTEAFF. The CDR3 coding sequence is TGTGCCAGCAGTGAAAACCTCGGGACTGAAGCTTTCTTT.

This chain connects TRBV29-1 to TRBJ2-7; D ambiguous. The CDR3 contains 11 residues. Germline CDR1 reads SQVTM; CDR2 reads ANQGSEA. V was cut by 3 bases and J by 1 base, with 4 bases left in between. The CDR3 sequence: CSVDRSYEQYF. In nucleotides, the CDR3 is TGCAGCGTTGACAGGTCCTACGAGCAGTACTTC.

Remarks on this clone: This same CDR3 is encoded by further DNA sequences in the sample. The chain is built from TRBV7-9 and TRBJ1-1, with no clear D. The ends were cut back, 1 base at V and 6 bases at J, with 6 bases in the middle. The CDR3 has 12 residues. Germline V gene lookup returns CDR1 SEHNR and CDR2 FQNEAQ (reference sequence). The CDR3 sequence is CASSLGGSEAFF. The CDR3 DNA is TGTGCCAGCAGCTTAGGTGGCTCTGAAGCTTTCTTT. The whole variable domain, filled in from reference TRBV7-9 and TRBJ1-1, reads DTGVSQNPRHKITKRGQNVTFRCDPISEHNRLYWYRQTLGQGPEFLTYFQNEAQLEKSRLLSDRFSAERPKGSFSTLEIQRTEQGDSAMYLCASSLGGSEAFFGQGTRLTVV.

This chain links TRBV6-4 with TRBJ1-6; no firm D call. V lost 2 bases and J lost 7, with 9 bases in between. This CDR3 spans 14 amino acids. CDR1 and CDR2 (germline): MRHNA, SNTAGT. DNA for the CDR3: TGTGCCAGCAGTGACAGCGCGAGGAATTCACCCCTCCACTTT. It codes for CASSDSARNSPLHF.

The V and J genes are TRBV7-6 and TRBJ2-5, with 11 bases matching TRBD1. This CDR3 has 16 amino acids. J was trimmed by 11 bases and V by 0 bases; bases with no gene match: 11. Germline V gene sequence: CDR1 SGHVS, CDR2 FNYEAQ. The CDR3 sequence: CASSLARDRGEDEQYF. CDR3 DNA sequence: TGTGCCAGCAGCTTAGCCCGGGACAGGGGGGAGGATGAGCAGTACTTC. The whole variable domain, filled in from reference TRBV7-6 and TRBJ2-5, reads GAGVSQSPRYKVTKRGQDVALRCDPISGHVSLYWYRQALGQGPEFLTYFNYEAQQDKSGLPNDRFSAERPEGSISTLTIQRTEQRDSAMYRCASSLARDRGEDEQYFGPGTRLLVL.

The genes are TRBV10-3 and TRBJ2-4; perhaps D is TRBD1 or TRBD2 (5 bases each). This CDR3 region has 13 residues. Germline CDR1 reads ENHRY; CDR2 reads SYGVKD. V was clipped by 7 bases and J by 8 bases, with 15 bases between them. CDR3 amino acids: CAINARDGDIQYF. The CDR3 bases are TGTGCCATCAACGCCCGGGACGGGGACATTCAGTACTTC.

The rearrangement joins TRBV5-4 to TRBJ2-7; 8 bases align to TRBD2. This CDR3 is built from 17 residues. Germline V gives CDR1 SGHNT, CDR2 YYREEE (reference sequence). Trimming took 0 bases from V and 0 from J; bases not matched to a gene: 8. The CDR3 DNA follows: TGTGCCAGCAGCTTGGCCGGGGGGGGAATAAGCTCCTACGAGCAGTACTTC. Encoded protein: CASSLAGGGISSYEQYF.

This CDR3 is CAWSSQSNQPQHF. The CDR3 DNA is TGTGCCTGGAGCAGCCAAAGCAATCAGCCCCAGCATTTT. The chain carries TRBV30 and TRBJ1-5, with D unresolved. This CDR3 is 13 amino acids long. V lost 3 bases and J 1 base, leaving 7 bases between the germline ends. Germline loops: CDR1 GTSNPN, CDR2 SVGIG (reference sequence).

This clone was observed once. The chain uses TRBV19 and TRBJ2-5; D is perhaps TRBD1 (7 bases). Germline-derived CDR1 and CDR2 are LNHDA and SQIVND (reference sequence). The V and J ends lost 3 bases and 4 bases respectively, with 15 bases between them. The length of the CDR3 is 15 residues. CDR3 DNA: TGTGCCAGTAGTATGGGCAGGGGGGACGGAGAGACCCAGTACTTC. It yields the protein CASSMGRGDGETQYF.

This chain connects TRBV29-1 to TRBJ1-1; TRBD1 is a possible D gene (6 bases). Trimming took off 6 bases at V and 7 bases at J, with 18 bases between the two ends. The CDR3 covers 13 residues. Germline V CDR1 and CDR2: SQVTM, ANQGSEA. This chain's CDR3 is CSVDTRRGVEAFF. CDR3 in DNA: TGCAGCGTGGACACCCGGAGGGGGGTTGAAGCTTTCTTT. Using reference TRBV29-1 and TRBJ1-1 for the parts outside the CDR3, the full variable domain is SAVISQKPSRDICQRGTSLTIQCQVDSQVTMMFWYRQQPGQSLTLIATANQGSEATYESGFVIDKFPISRPNLTFSTLTVSNMSPEDSSIYLCSVDTRRGVEAFFGQGTRLTVV.

This chain connects TRBV9 to TRBJ2-7; possibly TRBD1 or TRBD2 for D (5 bases each). CDR3 length: 15 amino acids. Deletions cut 0 bases from V and 1 base from J, with 11 bases between. Germline V gives CDR1 SGDLS, CDR2 YYNGEE. The CDR3 loop reads CASSVGGDPSYEQYF. The CDR3 DNA reads as TGTGCCAGCAGCGTAGGAGGGGACCCTTCCTACGAGCAGTACTTC.